The rows below give T cell receptor beta chains drawn from one sample of a study of T cells after yellow fever vaccination. TCRdb reprocessed the 5' RACE reads with MiXCR, giving one entry per CDR3 protein. The repertoire holds 200,000 to 250,000 distinct CDR3 sequences, with about 7% as singletons. The source material was CD4+ T cells sorted from PBMCs, sampled 15 days after the yellow fever booster vaccination. The receptors were sampled from a man aged 25 to 40 who received the YFV17D yellow fever vaccine. Each CDR3 is given with its conserved first and last residue. The D gene is left open where the match is weak. Not every row has a clone size; where given, it reads once, few, many or a size class.

d_gene,abundance,j_gene,v_gene,CDR3nt,CDR3aa
.,few,TRBJ2-7,TRBV4-1,TGCGCCAGCAGCCAAGATCGAAGGGGGTTGTTCGAGCAGTACTTC,CASSQDRRGLFEQYF
.,few,TRBJ2-2,TRBV15,TGTGCCACCAGCAGAGATTTCGGGGAGCTGTTTTTT,CATSRDFGELFF
.,many,TRBJ2-1,TRBV24-1,TGTGCCACCAGTCCGGCACTAGCATCCTACAATGAGCAGTTCTTC,CATSPALASYNEQFF
TRBD1,.,TRBJ1-4,TRBV19,TGTGCCAGTAGTCGGACACAGGGGGCGCATGAAAAACTGTTTTTT,CASSRTQGAHEKLFF
.,many,TRBJ2-2,TRBV7-2,TGTGCCAGCACCCTGGGCGGGGAGCTGTTTTTT,CASTLGGELFF
.,.,TRBJ2-4,TRBV6-1,TGTGCCAGCAGGTCGGGGAGGTTATTAGACATTCAGTACTTC,CASRSGRLLDIQYF
.,.,TRBJ2-1,TRBV7-2,TGTGCCAGCAGCTTAGCGCTAGACTTC,CASSLALDF
.,.,TRBJ1-1,TRBV5-1,TGCGCCAGCAGCGAGAGTACAATGAACACTGAAGCTTTCTTT,CASSESTMNTEAFF
.,few,TRBJ2-3,TRBV9,TGTGCCAGCAGCGTAGATCTAGGGGGAGTCACAGATACGCAGTATTTT,CASSVDLGGVTDTQYF
TRBD1,few,TRBJ2-7,TRBV4-3,TGCGCCAGCAGCCAAGGGTACGGGACAGTTCCTTCCTACGAGCAGTACTTC,CASSQGYGTVPSYEQYF
TRBD2,many,TRBJ2-3,TRBV5-1,TGCGCCAGCAGCTTGGCAGCTAGCGGGAACACAGATACGCAGTATTTT,CASSLAASGNTDTQYF
.,many,TRBJ2-1,TRBV20-1,TGCAGTGCTAGAGAGATACCGGGGCGGGAGCAGTTCTTC,CSAREIPGREQFF
TRBD2,.,TRBJ2-2,TRBV20-1,TGCTGTGCTTCCCCGGGACTAGCGGAGTTCAACACCGGGGAGCTGTTTTTT,CCASPGLAEFNTGELFF
.,.,TRBJ1-5,TRBV29-1,TGCAGCGTTGGGGCTATCAATCAGCCCCAGCATTTT,CSVGAINQPQHF
.,few,TRBJ2-3,TRBV7-2,TGTGCCAGCAGCTTAGCGCGGAAGAATACGCAGTATTTT,CASSLARKNTQYF
.,many,TRBJ2-7,TRBV5-1,TGCGCCAGCACCCCTACCGGGACCCCAAACGAGCAGTACTTC,CASTPTGTPNEQYF
.,few,TRBJ2-2,TRBV21-1,TGTGCCAGCAGCAAAGCGCGTAAGGGGACCAGCGGGACCACCGGGGAGCTGTTTTTT,CASSKARKGTSGTTGELFF
.,many,TRBJ1-5,TRBV20-1,TGCAGTGCTAGCGTGGGAGGGTTGGGCAATCAGCCCCAGCATTTT,CSASVGGLGNQPQHF
TRBD2,many,TRBJ2-7,TRBV7-2,TGTGCCAGCAGCTTGACTAGCGCCTGGAGCTCCTACGAGCAGTACTTC,CASSLTSAWSSYEQYF
.,.,TRBJ2-1,TRBV29-1,TGCAGCGTTGAGGAGGAGGACTCCTACAATGAGCAGTTCTTC,CSVEEEDSYNEQFF
TRBD2,many,TRBJ2-7,TRBV10-2,TGCGCCAGCAGTGAGCTAGCGGGGGAAAACCTGAGCTCCTACGAGCAGTACTTC,CASSELAGENLSSYEQYF
.,few,TRBJ2-2,TRBV29-1,TGCAGCGTTGAAGGGGCGGGGAACACCGGGGAGCTGTTTTTT,CSVEGAGNTGELFF
.,once,TRBJ2-1,TRBV5-4,TGTGCCAGCAGCTTGGGGGCTATCAGCTCCTACAATGAGCAGTTCTTC,CASSLGAISSYNEQFF
.,few,TRBJ2-5,TRBV20-1,TGCAGCCGCGGGCGCGCCCCACAAGAGACCCAGTACTTC,CSRGRAPQETQYF
.,.,TRBJ1-2,TRBV7-2,TGTGCCAGCAGCTTAGTGGCAGGTCCCTCTAACTATGGCTACACCTTC,CASSLVAGPSNYGYTF
.,.,TRBJ1-6,TRBV14,TGTGCCAGCAGCCAGGCGGTGGGCCGTCGAAATTCACCCCTCCACTTT,CASSQAVGRRNSPLHF
TRBD1,many,TRBJ1-2,TRBV29-1,TGCAGCGTTTTTCTAGGAGGGGGCGAGGCCTATGGCTACACCTTC,CSVFLGGGEAYGYTF
TRBD1,few,TRBJ2-3,TRBV20-1,TGCAGTGCCCAGACAGGGGCGTACACAGATACGCAGTATTTT,CSAQTGAYTDTQYF
.,many,TRBJ2-2,TRBV15,TGTGCCACCAGCAGGGGGTTTGACACCGGGGAGCTGTTTTTT,CATSRGFDTGELFF
.,many,TRBJ1-5,TRBV18,TGTGCCAGCTCACCCTTGGATAGCAATCAGCCCCAGCATTTT,CASSPLDSNQPQHF
TRBD1,many,TRBJ1-5,TRBV28,TGTGCCAGCAGTTTCACAGGGGGCCGCAATCAGCCCCAGCATTTT,CASSFTGGRNQPQHF
TRBD2,many,TRBJ2-7,TRBV4-2,TGTGCCAGCAGCCAAGAACCCAAGTCTAGCGGGAGGGAGTACGAGCAGTACTTC,CASSQEPKSSGREYEQYF
TRBD1,few,TRBJ2-7,TRBV29-1,TGCAGCGCAACCGGGACAGGGGACGAGCAGTACTTC,CSATGTGDEQYF
TRBD1,many,TRBJ1-5,TRBV5-1,TGCGCCAGCAGCTTGGTCTCAGGGGGCGGCAATCAGCCCCAGCATTTT,CASSLVSGGGNQPQHF
.,many,TRBJ1-2,TRBV9,TGTGCCAGCAGCGCAGGACAGAGAGATGGCTACACCTTC,CASSAGQRDGYTF
TRBD1,few,TRBJ2-2,TRBV25-1,TGTGCCAGCAAGACGGACAGGGGGACCGGGGAGCTGTTTTTT,CASKTDRGTGELFF
.,.,TRBJ2-5,TRBV5-6,TGTGCCAGCAGCTTGGGACAGACTACCTCCCAAGAGACCCAGTACTTC,CASSLGQTTSQETQYF
.,.,TRBJ2-7,TRBV10-3,TGTGCCATCAAGGACATAAACTACGAGCAGTACTTC,CAIKDINYEQYF
.,many,TRBJ2-5,TRBV7-2,TGTGCCAGCAGCTTAGCGGCAGGTCGGGAGACCCAGTACTTC,CASSLAAGRETQYF
TRBD2,many,TRBJ2-5,TRBV7-9,TGTGCCAGCAGCCCAAATGCGGGAGGGGAGACCCAGTACTTC,CASSPNAGGETQYF
.,many,TRBJ1-2,TRBV6-1,TGTGCCAGCAGTGAAGCGGCGGGACATACTAACTATGGCTACACCTTC,CASSEAAGHTNYGYTF
.,many,TRBJ2-7,TRBV15,TGTGCCACCAGCAGAGAGAGGTACGAGCAGTACTTC,CATSRERYEQYF
.,.,TRBJ1-1,TRBV4-3,TGCGCCAGCAGCCCAACAGGGTTACCGGGGAAAGCTTTCTTT,CASSPTGLPGKAFF
TRBD2,few,TRBJ2-2,TRBV12-3/TRBV12-4,TGTGCCAGCAGCGACCGACTAGCGCTCGGGGAGCTGTTTTTT,CASSDRLALGELFF
TRBD1,.,TRBJ2-7,TRBV28,TGTGCCAGCAGTCTGACGCACAGGGGCGAGCAGTACTTC,CASSLTHRGEQYF
.,few,TRBJ2-3,TRBV7-2,TGTGCCAGCAACTCCCCCCCCGGCACAGATACGCAGTATTTT,CASNSPPGTDTQYF